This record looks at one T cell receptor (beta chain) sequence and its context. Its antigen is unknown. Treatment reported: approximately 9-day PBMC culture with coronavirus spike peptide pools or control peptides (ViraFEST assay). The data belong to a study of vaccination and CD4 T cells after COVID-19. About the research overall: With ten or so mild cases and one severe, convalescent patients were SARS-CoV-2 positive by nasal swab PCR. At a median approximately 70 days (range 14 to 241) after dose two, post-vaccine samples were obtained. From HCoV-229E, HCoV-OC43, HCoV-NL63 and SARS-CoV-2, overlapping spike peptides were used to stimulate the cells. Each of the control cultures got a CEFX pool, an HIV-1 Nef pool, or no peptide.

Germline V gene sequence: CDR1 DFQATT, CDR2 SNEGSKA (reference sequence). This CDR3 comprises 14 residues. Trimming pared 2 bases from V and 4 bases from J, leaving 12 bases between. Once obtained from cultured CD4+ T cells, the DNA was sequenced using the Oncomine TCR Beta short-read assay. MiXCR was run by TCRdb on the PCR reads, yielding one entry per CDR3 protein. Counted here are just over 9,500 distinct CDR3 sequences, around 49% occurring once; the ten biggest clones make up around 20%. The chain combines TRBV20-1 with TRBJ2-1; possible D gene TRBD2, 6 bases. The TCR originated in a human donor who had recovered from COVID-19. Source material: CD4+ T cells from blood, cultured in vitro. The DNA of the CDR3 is TGCAGTGCTAGACTAGCGCCGAGTTACAATGAGCAGTTCTTC. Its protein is CSARLAPSYNEQFF.